This entry lists 17 T cell receptor beta chains sequenced from one sample in a study of shared clonotypes between healthy human individuals. Produced via immunoSEQ multiplex PCR; TCRdb's table is partial and in-frame only. This sample yields about 2 million clones, of which around 95% are seen a single time; 0.1% to 0.15% belongs to the top ten. The sequencing input was naive CD4+ T cells sorted from blood. The subset denotes: CD45RA+ positively selected. The receptors were gathered from a man in his late teens or twenties in good health.

The rearrangement uses TRBV6-5 and TRBJ2-7, with D hard to call. CDR3 size: 15 residues. CDR1 and CDR2 from the germline V gene are MNHEY and SVGAGI. V gave up 2 bases and J gave up 3 bases, with 14 bases separating them. CDR3 amino acids: CASSYDGPPIYEQYF. CDR3 in DNA: TGTGCCAGCAGTTACGATGGCCCTCCCATCTACGAGCAGTACTTC.

V is TRBV6-5 and J is TRBJ1-3; D is unresolved. The germline CDR1 and CDR2 sequences are MNHEY and SVGAGI. Trimming took 0 bases from V and 3 from J, leaving 9 bases between them. The CDR3 loop spans 15 amino acids. CDR3 DNA sequence: TGTGCCAGCAGTTACTCGACGGGGTATGGAAACACCATATATTTT. This encodes CASSYSTGYGNTIYF.

This chain connects TRBV28 to TRBJ2-7; possibly TRBD2 for D (6 bases). The V end lost 3 bases, the J end lost 9 bases, and 15 bases lay between the germline ends. This CDR3 comprises 13 residues. Germline lookup yields CDR1 MDHEN and CDR2 SYDVKM. The CDR3 is CASSLRGRAGQYF. In nucleotides, the CDR3 is TGTGCCAGCAGTTTGCGGGGTCGAGCTGGGCAGTACTTC.

This chain uses TRBV7-9 with TRBJ1-3; 8 bases line up with TRBD1. This CDR3 has 17 residues. Germline assignment: CDR1 SEHNR and CDR2 FQNEAQ (reference sequence). Trimming at V came to 2 bases and at J to 1 base, leaving 7 bases not matched to a gene. The CDR3 spells CASSLFAGGKSGNTIYF. CDR3 nucleotide sequence: TGTGCCAGCAGCTTATTCGCAGGGGGCAAGTCTGGAAACACCATATATTTT.

The chain employs TRBV30 and TRBJ1-6, with 8 bases aligning to TRBD1. J was trimmed by 13 bases and V by 4 bases; bases with no gene match: 12. This CDR3 is 14 amino acids long. CDR1 is GTSNPN and CDR2 is SVGIG in the germline V gene (reference sequence). DNA for the CDR3: TGTGCCTGGATGGGTGACAGGGGATTGCAGCCCCTCCACTTT. This sequence encodes CAWMGDRGLQPLHF.

J is TRBJ1-2 and V is TRBV7-8, with 9 bases matching TRBD1. The CDR3 has 15 residues. CDR1 and CDR2 (germline): SGHVS, FQNEAQ. V was clipped by 2 bases and J by 8 bases; unmatched bases: 9. The CDR3 nucleotides are TGTGCCAGCAGCTTAATAGGGACAGGGATAGGAGGCTACACCTTC. Translation gives CASSLIGTGIGGYTF.

The chain links TRBV28 to TRBJ1-5; tentative D call: TRBD1 (6 bases). CDR3 length equals 13 residues. Germline CDR1 reads MDHEN; CDR2 reads SYDVKM. Trimming pared 5 bases from V and 5 bases from J, leaving 10 bases between. CDR3 nucleotide sequence: TGTGCCAGCAGTCCCGGACAGCATCAGCCCCAGCATTTT. It is translated as CASSPGQHQPQHF.

The rearrangement links TRBV6-5 to TRBJ1-2, with 11 nucleotides matching TRBD1. The CDR3 runs to 15 residues. Trimming took 5 bases from V and 2 from J; bases not matched to a gene: 4. Germline loops: CDR1 MNHEY, CDR2 SVGAGI. CDR3 sequence: CASSHGDRGNYGYTF. The CDR3 region has the DNA TGTGCCAGCAGTCACGGGGACAGGGGGAACTATGGCTACACCTTC.

The CDR3: CASSLDFRYYEQYF. The DNA for the CDR3 is TGTGCCAGCAGCTTGGATTTTAGATACTACGAGCAGTACTTC. The V call is TRBV5-5, the J call TRBJ2-7, with D unresolved. The germline gives CDR1 SGHKS, CDR2 YYEKEE (reference sequence). V was cut by 0 bases and J by 3 bases, with 10 bases left in between. This CDR3 is 14 amino acids long.

With respect to this clone: Other DNA sequences in the sample encode the same CDR3. CDR3 in DNA: TGCGCCAGCAGCTTGGGAGACAGGGAGACCCAGTACTTC. This codes for CASSLGDRETQYF. V usage is TRBV5-1 and J usage is TRBJ2-5, with TRBD1 as a possible D gene (6 bases). Germline V gene data show CDR1 as SGHRS and CDR2 as YFSETQ. The CDR3 runs 13 residues. The V end was cut by 0 bases, the J end by 5 bases, with 8 bases between.

This chain connects TRBV5-4 to TRBJ2-5; 9 positions match TRBD2. Germline V lookup: CDR1 SGHNT, CDR2 YYREEE (reference sequence). This CDR3 is 15 amino acids long. V gave up 2 bases and J gave up 5 bases; unmatched junction bases: 7. CDR3: CASSFDVAGEETQYF. CDR3 in DNA: TGTGCCAGCAGCTTCGACGTAGCGGGGGAGGAGACCCAGTACTTC.

The chain links TRBV5-1 to TRBJ1-3, with D possibly TRBD1 on 5 matching bases. From germline, CDR1 is SGHRS and CDR2 YFSETQ. This CDR3 has 15 residues. Deletions cut 4 bases from V and 0 bases from J, with 11 bases between. CDR3 residues: CASSPGPSSGNTIYF. The CDR3 DNA follows: TGCGCCAGCAGCCCGGGACCGAGCTCTGGAAACACCATATATTTT.

V usage is TRBV6-1 and J usage is TRBJ1-2, with D possibly TRBD1 on 5 matching bases. V lost 8 bases and J 1 base, leaving 17 bases between the germline ends. This CDR3 comprises 15 residues. CDR1 and CDR2 from the germline V gene are MNHNS and SASEGT. For the CDR3, the DNA is TGTGCCAGCGAATTTGGGGCCCTTGATAACTATGGCTACACCTTC. Its translation: CASEFGALDNYGYTF.

The rearrangement links TRBV5-1 to TRBJ1-2, with TRBD1 matching 7 bases. CDR1 is SGHRS, CDR2 YFSETQ, per germline. The ends lost 2 bases at V and 4 bases at J; junction bases unmatched: 8. This CDR3 has 15 amino acids. DNA of the CDR3: TGCGCCAGCAGCTTCAACTCCGGGACAGCCTATGGCTACACCTTC. Translated: CASSFNSGTAYGYTF.

The gene calls are TRBV7-9 and TRBJ2-1, with 8 bases fitting TRBD1. The germline V gene encodes CDR1 SEHNR and CDR2 FQNEAQ (reference sequence). Trimming at V came to 5 bases and at J to 7 bases, leaving 7 bases not matched to a gene. This CDR3 is built from 14 residues. CDR3 in DNA: TGTGCCAGCAGCACCCAGGGGGCTGGGAATGAGCAGTTCTTC. It encodes CASSTQGAGNEQFF.

The chain couples TRBV29-1 to TRBJ1-5; D is unresolved. Per the germline V gene, CDR1 is SQVTM and CDR2 is ANQGSEA. Trimming stripped 3 bases from V and 2 bases from J, with 8 bases between. This CDR3 has 13 amino acids. The chain's CDR3 is CSVDGQGNQPQHF. CDR3 DNA: TGCAGCGTTGATGGGCAGGGCAATCAGCCCCAGCATTTT.

The chain carries TRBV9 and TRBJ1-3, with D tentatively TRBD1 (5 bases). Trimming stripped 2 bases from V and 2 bases from J, with 11 bases between. This CDR3 comprises 15 residues. Germline V CDR1 and CDR2: SGDLS, YYNGEE. CDR3 loop: CASSVMGLTGNTIYF. CDR3 DNA sequence: TGTGCCAGCAGCGTGATGGGACTGACTGGAAACACCATATATTTT.